This TCR beta chain was retrieved from a study of cytomegalovirus exposure and HLA in healthy donors. Regarding this clone: What it binds is unknown.

Use of 60 Vbeta and 13 Jbeta primers characterized the PCR. Clones were read by immunoSEQ multiplex PCR, and TCRdb kept only the in-frame ones, dropping some. This table holds some 71,000 clones, roughly 72% found once. Germline V gives CDR1 SQVTM, CDR2 ANQGSEA. The V segment lost 4 bases and the J segment 4 bases; nucleotides outside the gene matches: 1. The length of the CDR3 is 13 residues. Study-wide results and limits: In terms of immune exposure information, only CMV serostatus was available. In a later analysis, productive TCRs from donors in an Asian-associated ancestry cluster reportedly carried fewer N-insertions than the cohort mean. Cytomegalovirus status was reportedly diagnosed by the classifier with high specificity and sensitivity.

The sample consisted of PBMCs. The chain joins TRBV29-1 to TRBJ2-5, with 12 bases lining up with TRBD2. The TCR was taken from a woman in her twenties or thirties in good health and CMV-seropositive. CDR3 region: CSVGLAGAETQYF. The CDR3 coding sequence is TGCAGCGTTGGACTAGCGGGGGCAGAGACCCAGTACTTC.